The 7 T cell receptor beta chains given below trace back to one sample, sequenced in a study of blood T cells in healthy people across ages. Primed by a sample-barcoded 5' primer and a J-beta primer mix, a second PCR proceeded for about 6 to 11 cycles. TCRdb re-called the 5' RACE reads with MiXCR, one entry per CDR3 protein. The sample has around 870,000 distinct CDR3 sequences, 25% to 35% seen once. Sequencing input: blood. These receptor sequences come from a woman of 80 years or more in good health.

Note on this clonotype: At one end the junction does not follow the germline gene, possibly because of a read error. The chain is built from TRBV6-1 and TRBJ2-1; D is unresolved. There are 13 residues in the CDR3. Germline V gene sequence: CDR1 MNHNS, CDR2 SASEGT. In nucleotides, the CDR3 is TGTGCCATCAGTGAATCAGTTTACAATGAGCAGTTCTTC. Its protein product is CAISESVYNEQFF.

This clonotype was recorded a few times. The chain recombines TRBV28 with TRBJ1-5; D may be TRBD1 (5 bases). The germline V gene encodes CDR1 MDHEN and CDR2 SYDVKM. V was clipped by 6 bases and J by 1 base, with 13 bases between them. This CDR3 region has 15 residues. The CDR3: CASSPRDRSNQPQHF. The CDR3 region has the DNA TGTGCCAGCAGCCCCCGGGACCGGAGCAATCAGCCCCAGCATTTT.

This clonotype was recorded many times. The chain is built from TRBV7-2 and TRBJ2-3, with 11 nucleotides matching TRBD2. Germline CDR1 SGHTA, CDR2 FQGNSA. The CDR3 contains 16 residues. The V gene end was trimmed by 4 bases and the J gene end by 1 base; junction bases not matched to a gene: 4. CDR3 sequence reads: CASSSRLAGRTDTQYF. The CDR3 nucleotides are TGTGCCAGCAGCTCTCGACTAGCGGGGCGCACAGATACGCAGTATTTT. Together with reference TRBV7-2 and TRBJ2-3, the CDR3 gives the full variable domain: GAGVSQSPSNKVTEKGKDVELRCDPISGHTALYWYRQSLGQGLEFLIYFQGNSAPDKSGLPSDRFSAERTGGSVSTLTIQRTQQEDSAVYLCASSSRLAGRTDTQYFGPGTRLTVL.

In regard to this clonotype: This may be a read error: a much more frequent sequence differs by one nucleotide. The chain combines TRBV30 with TRBJ2-1, with 9 bases identical to TRBD2. Per the germline V gene, CDR1 is GTSNPN and CDR2 is SVGIG (reference sequence). The CDR3 has 14 residues. CDR3 nucleotide sequence: TGTGCCCGGAGTGCGGGGGGGGGTCGTCATGAGCAGTTCTTC. Translated: CARSAGGGRHEQFF.

Only a few counts were recorded for this clonotype. The rearrangement links TRBV20-1 to TRBJ1-5, with 8 bases fitting TRBD1. Losses at the gene ends were 4 bases for V and 6 bases for J; bases not matched to a gene: 8. Germline V CDR1 and CDR2: DFQATT, SNEGSKA (reference sequence). The CDR3 is made up of 14 amino acids. CDR3 amino acids: CSAIWTGTGQPQHF. As DNA, the CDR3 is TGCAGTGCTATATGGACAGGGACGGGTCAGCCCCAGCATTTT.

This clonotype was seen at least ten times. The V and J genes are TRBV20-1 and TRBJ2-1; the match to TRBD1 covers 7 bases. Germline loops: CDR1 DFQATT, CDR2 SNEGSKA (reference sequence). The J segment lost 8 bases and the V segment lost 4 bases, leaving 14 bases of the junction unmatched. The CDR3 runs 15 residues. The DNA of the CDR3 is TGCAGTGCTAAGGACAGGCTCTTTCTACAATATGAGCAGTTCTTC. It codes for CSAKDRLFLQYEQFF.

This clonotype turned up a few times. This rearrangement joins TRBV3-1 to TRBJ1-2; 8 bases are shared with TRBD1. J gave up 8 bases and V 3 bases, and 2 bases lay outside the gene matches. The germline V gene has CDR1 LGHDT and CDR2 YNNKEL (reference sequence). This CDR3 comprises 12 residues. CDR3 residues: CASSQTGEGYTF. CDR3 in DNA: TGTGCCAGCAGCCAGACAGGGGAGGGCTACACCTTC.